This entry describes one TCR beta chain. Its antigen is still unknown. Within one base of it there is no much larger clone, and no base qualities were kept. This sample is part of a study of cytomegalovirus exposure and HLA in healthy donors (dated by TCRdb to 2016 to 2017). Regarding the research as a whole: In an earlier analysis of roughly 500 of the donors, approximately 260 Gb of sequence data and just under 120 million unique TCR beta sequences from roughly 190 million T cells were reported. Donor age, sex, ethnicity and CMV serostatus were compiled together with the repertoire data. To predict cytomegalovirus infection status, the study brought together high-throughput TCR immunosequencing, statistical association of individual TCRs with disease status, and machine learning. Typing coverage varied by locus: about 629-640 donors for A, B, C, DRB1 and DQB1; around 560 for DQA1; 600 to 610 for DPA1; roughly 470 for DPB1. A later analysis re-analyzed previously published TCR beta repertoires from 650 to 800 donors and added high-resolution HLA genotyping to study TCR occurrence patterns. Because of strong linkage in the cohort, four or five DR-DQ haplotypes were treated as single units for association and clustering. In a later genetic analysis, genome-wide SNP genotypes for about 55% of the roughly 700 donors were used, and that subset was treated as a discovery cohort. The study profiled the T cell repertoires of hundreds of subjects by immunosequencing and related them to cytomegalovirus serostatus. Of the approximately 400 genotyped donors, roughly 85% fell in the genetic ancestry cluster associated with self-reported Caucasian donors. The aim of the study was to test whether cataloging public T cell receptors could identify signatures of past pathogen exposure. Every discovery cohort repertoire had been produced on one sequencing platform. HLA typing included class I and class II loci at four-digit resolution. The later analysis used no new phenotypic data to find candidate immune exposures, relying instead on TCR beta sequences and their occurrence across donors. On average, about 240,000 unique TCR beta nucleotide sequences were sequenced per donor among 300 to 500 genotyped donors of the cohort, with around 19% of those sequences being non-productive. In addition to the first cohort of hundreds of subjects, a separate validation cohort of approximately 120 different subjects was used. An early release that covered roughly 600 HLA-typed donors contained about 300 gigabases of sequencing data and 85 million to 100 million unique TCR sequences. In an earlier analysis of more than 550 of the donors, high-throughput TCR beta sequencing was used to judge whether each TCR beta V gene segment behaved as functional or pseudogenic. Points the paper makes about the study in general: The sequencing pipeline was judged likely to have produced a cluster of highly shared sequence variants as a technical artifact. Because counts were too low, about 17 rarely observed V segments, including chromosome 9 orphons, were excluded from the earlier analysis of several hundred of the donors. The cohort was sequenced for TCR beta chains only, and without alpha or paired-chain data the features that could be detected were limited. The classifier was reported to diagnose cytomegalovirus status with high specificity and sensitivity in both the original and validation cohorts. When HLA alleles, especially DR and DQ, strongly co-occurred, attributing TCR associations to individual alleles was difficult. In a later analysis, 16,951 TCR beta sequences were associated with specific HLA alleles at a false discovery rate of 0.05. In a later analysis, TCR association rates were found to vary across HLA loci, with the most associated TCRs seen for DRB1 alleles and the fewest for HLA-C alleles. The study gave a list of some 150 TCR beta chains associated with cytomegalovirus. The authors suggested that the approach could potentially be generalized to other disease states and immunological phenotypes. Because HLA typing was unavailable for some donors at each locus, only the typed subset was used in association tests. In vitro tests confirmed that three of the cytomegalovirus-associated TCR beta chains recognize cytomegalovirus antigens. In a later genetic analysis, a missense DCLRE1C variant was associated with V-gene and J-gene trimming of TCR beta chains, and the association was replicated in an independent cohort. In an earlier analysis of some 640 of the donors, most TCR beta V segments were observed in productive rearrangements about 87% or about 30% of the time, broadly matching IMGT annotations. In a later analysis, HLA-associated TCR beta chains were found to be more clonally expanded and to have lower generation probabilities than equally common non-associated chains. Linkage disequilibrium might explain the correlated functional status among segregating V segments, but an unknown experimental factor could not be ruled out. A later analysis reported that several top co-occurrence clusters appeared linked to parvovirus B19, influenza, CMV and Epstein-Barr virus. In a later genetic analysis, fewer N-insertions in productive TCRs were reported among donors in an Asian-associated ancestry cluster than the approximately 630-donor mean. Roughly uniform sequencing depth across donors was assumed in presence/absence analyses, although this assumption may not hold. For the cohort, immune exposure information was limited to CMV serostatus. In a later analysis, most CMV-associated TCR beta chains were found to appear HLA-restricted, with HLA associations seemingly driven largely by CMV exposure. A further reported finding was that TCR beta sequences accurately predicted the HLA-A and HLA-B alleles for most subjects in the first cohort. Most TCR sequences were observed very rarely across donors, whereas some public TCRs were present in many individuals.

In total, roughly 710 healthy bone marrow donors made up the cohort. At the time of sampling, every cohort member was nominally healthy, though immune exposures that went unrecorded were likely present. The donor tested CMV seropositive, placing the donor among the approximately 290 seropositive members of the cohort. Each donor provided a peripheral blood sample, and peripheral blood mononuclear cells were used for TCR beta sequencing. Genomic DNA was extracted from the blood cell samples with the Qiagen DNeasy Blood Extraction Kit. Libraries were prepared through the immunoSEQ multiplex PCR assay. For the multiplex PCR, a mixture combining 60 forward primers for TCR Vbeta segments and 13 reverse primers for TCR Jbeta segments was used. The CDR3 region of rearranged TCR beta genes was amplified from genomic DNA with a multiplex PCR assay. On the Illumina HiSeq System, the amplified TCR beta libraries were sequenced as 87-base-pair reads. The authors' pipeline ran thus. Across the roughly 640 repertoires, a later analysis counted around 80 million unique TCR beta chains, around 10 million of which were shared by at least two donors. A nearest-neighbor algorithm error-corrected the raw reads and collapsed the reads into unique sequences, merging closely related sequences to remove PCR and sequencing errors. CDR3 sequences were aligned to IMGT reference sequences to assign V, D and J gene segments. For a sequence to be retained, a match of at least six nucleotides was required to both a V gene segment and a J gene segment. Rearrangements were called productive when the CDR3 lacked stop codons and stayed in frame with V and J; all others were non-productive. Following IMGT convention, CDR3 was defined as the stretch from the second conserved V-encoded cysteine to the conserved J-encoded phenylalanine. The earlier analysis of a few hundred of the donors excluded sequences that lacked an unambiguous match to a single V gene segment. An earlier analysis of 550 to 650 of the donors classified V segments as functional when productive rearrangements were above 56.7% and as segregating when the standard deviation between donors was above 5%. To diagnose cytomegalovirus status from the catalog of TCR beta chain sequences, a statistical classification framework was built. A later analysis assigned V and J genes by comparing TCR nucleotide sequences with IMGT/GENE-DB human TR gene sequences. The TCRdist pipeline was used in a later analysis to assign CDR3 sequences and most-parsimonious VDJ recombination scenarios. In a later analysis, every TCR beta chain was defined by the combination of its CDR3 amino acid sequence and its V-gene family, and reads without a unique V-gene family were dropped. As a way to deal with suspected cross-contamination and a sequencing artifact, a later analysis dropped more than 500 nucleotide sequences that were highly shared and had low generation probability. For each public chain, a later analysis derived a clonal expansion index from normalized ranks of inferred template counts within each repertoire. Generation probabilities in a later analysis came from a VDJ recombination model fitted to out-of-frame rearrangements, and those results were checked against IGoR. A later analysis scored TCR-TCR, TCR-HLA and TCR-CMV co-occurrence with hypergeometric tests, applying a repertoire-size bias correction to TCR pairs. A later analysis estimated false discovery rates by permuting HLA or CMV assignments 20 times. In a later analysis, co-occurring TCRs were grouped with DBSCAN, and TCRdist sequence similarity was added when clustering was performed within HLA-allele-positive subsets. Repertoires with fewer than 30,000 or more than 120,000 public chains were left out of co-occurrence clustering, as were about five repertoires with anomalous nucleotide sharing. As stored in TCRdb, this immuneACCESS dataset retains in-frame rearrangements with V and J assigned. A fraction of the clones does not appear; measured against another copy, unresolved V genes explain less than half of the discrepancy, and the remainder lacks a known reason. V and J calls and clone size are those listed in that table; D and trimming were worked out from the DNA. Across this sample there are tens of thousands of clones, with 65% to 85% seen only once. The leading ten clones occupy approximately 1.2% of the sample.

The receptor was isolated from a girl aged 2-9 years in good health and CMV-seropositive. The material sequenced was PBMCs.

Here is the DNA: TGTGCCAGCAGTTTTTCGGTATCGGACAGAAACTGGAGCTCCTACGAGCAGTACTTC. This codes for CASSFSVSDRNWSSYEQYF. The rearrangement joined TRBV27 to TRBJ2-7; TRBD1 could be the D gene, as 6 bases match. Reading the germline V gene (reference sequence) gives CDR1 MNHEY and CDR2 SMNVEV. The CDR3 starts with the cysteine, ends with the phenylalanine, and has 19 residues. Only the CDR3 DNA stays, 57 bases, in frame from base 1. The junction carries 24 bases between V and J, which are trimmed by 3 bases and 0 bases respectively.